The source of this TCR beta chain is a study of OX40 agonist ivuxolimab in advanced cancers. Study-wide findings and caveats: The expanded peripheral T cells' antigen specificity was not determined. Certain nonresponders likewise exhibited a low normalized T-cell clonal expansion.

After removal of 3 bases from V and 5 bases from J, the junction contained 8 bases not matched to a gene. The CDR3 is 16 amino acids. Germline V lookup: CDR1 LNHDA, CDR2 SQIVND (reference sequence). Systemic immunosuppression or autoimmune disease history was grounds to exclude patients. On this clone: Its target is unknown.

Profiled with immunoSEQ multiplex PCR; TCRdb holds only in-frame clones, not every one. This sample has around 65,000 clones, with 80% found just once. V usage is TRBV19 and J usage is TRBJ2-7; 12 bases line up with TRBD2. This sequence was found in an adult with an advanced solid tumor such as melanoma, head and neck, liver or kidney cancer. The source material was CD4+ or CD8+ T cells sorted from blood, sampled in a trial of the OX40 agonist ivuxolimab. CDR3 sequence: CASSMGLTSGRNEQYF. CDR3 nucleotide sequence: TGTGCCAGTAGTATGGGGTTAACTAGCGGGAGGAACGAGCAGTACTTC.